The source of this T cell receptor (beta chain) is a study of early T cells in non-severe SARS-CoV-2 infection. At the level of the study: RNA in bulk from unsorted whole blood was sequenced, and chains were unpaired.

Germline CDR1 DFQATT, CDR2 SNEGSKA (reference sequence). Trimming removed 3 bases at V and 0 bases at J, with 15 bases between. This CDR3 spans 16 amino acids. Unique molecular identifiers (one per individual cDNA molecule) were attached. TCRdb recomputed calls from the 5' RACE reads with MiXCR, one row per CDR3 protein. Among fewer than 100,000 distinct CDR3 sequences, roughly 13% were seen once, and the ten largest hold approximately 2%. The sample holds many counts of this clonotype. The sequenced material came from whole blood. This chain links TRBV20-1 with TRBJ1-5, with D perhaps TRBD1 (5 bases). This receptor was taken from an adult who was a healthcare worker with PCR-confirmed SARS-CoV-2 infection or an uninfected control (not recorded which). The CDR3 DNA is TGCAGTGCTAGTCCTACCGGGGGGTCTAGCAATCAGCCCCAGCATTTT. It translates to CSASPTGGSSNQPQHF.